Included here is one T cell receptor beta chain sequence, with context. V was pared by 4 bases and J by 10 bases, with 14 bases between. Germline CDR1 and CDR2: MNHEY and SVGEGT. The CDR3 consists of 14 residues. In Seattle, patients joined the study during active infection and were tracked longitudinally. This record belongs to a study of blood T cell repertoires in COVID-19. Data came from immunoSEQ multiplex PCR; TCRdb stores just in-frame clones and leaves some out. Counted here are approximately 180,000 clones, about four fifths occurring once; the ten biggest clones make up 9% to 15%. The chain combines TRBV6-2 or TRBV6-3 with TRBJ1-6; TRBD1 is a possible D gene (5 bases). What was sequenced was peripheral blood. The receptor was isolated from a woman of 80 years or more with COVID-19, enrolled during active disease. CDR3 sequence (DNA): TGTGCCAGCAGTTTACGGCAGGGAGGCTCACCCCTCCACTTT. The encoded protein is CASSLRQGGSPLHF.